This T cell receptor beta chain was obtained from a study of blood T cell repertoires in COVID-19. Whole-study context: From T cells, B-cell-depleted T cells, or PBMCs came the material, which was cDNA or gDNA.

Germline V gives CDR1 KGHSH, CDR2 LQKENI. Trimming stripped 6 bases from V and 4 bases from J, with 10 bases between. The CDR3 totals 14 residues. While infection was still active, Seattle patients were enrolled and then followed longitudinally. In the study's own analysis: Reference gene primer amplification in the assay estimated nucleated cell counts. Clones were read by immunoSEQ multiplex PCR, and TCRdb kept only the in-frame ones, dropping some. The D gene and trimming were derived from the DNA, and the V and J assignments and clone size from that table. The table shows roughly 350,000 clones, with 85% to 90% occurring only once.

The sequenced sample was peripheral blood. This receptor was identified in a woman between 65 and 79 years old with COVID-19, enrolled during active disease. The genes are TRBV18 and TRBJ2-6, with D unresolved. The CDR3, as DNA: TGTGCCAGCTCCCCCATTTCCGGGGCCAACGTCCTGACTTTC. It translates to CASSPISGANVLTF.